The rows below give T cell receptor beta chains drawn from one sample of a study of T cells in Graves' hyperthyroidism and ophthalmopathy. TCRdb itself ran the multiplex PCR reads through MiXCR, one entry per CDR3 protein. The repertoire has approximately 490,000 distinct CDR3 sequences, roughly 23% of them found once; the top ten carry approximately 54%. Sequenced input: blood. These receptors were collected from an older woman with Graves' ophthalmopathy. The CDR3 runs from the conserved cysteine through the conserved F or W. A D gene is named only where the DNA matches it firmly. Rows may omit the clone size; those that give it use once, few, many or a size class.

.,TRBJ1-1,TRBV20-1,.,CSSPRGTEAFF,TGCAGCTCCCCCAGGGGCACTGAAGCTTTCTTT
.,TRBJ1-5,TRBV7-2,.,CASSQGGGNQPQHF,TGTGCCAGCAGCCAAGGGGGGGGCAATCAGCCCCAGCATTTT
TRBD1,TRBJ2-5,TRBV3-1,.,CASSQGTGGFETQYF,TGTGCCAGCAGCCAAGGGACAGGGGGTTTCGAGACCCAGTACTTC
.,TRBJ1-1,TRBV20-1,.,CSASGQMNTEPFF,TGCAGTGCTTCGGGACAAATGAACACTGAACCTTTCTTT
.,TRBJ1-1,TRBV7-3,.,CASSLYAKNTEALF,TGTGCCAGCAGCTTGTATGCGAAGAACACTGAAGCTCTCTTT
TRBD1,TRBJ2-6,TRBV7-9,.,CASSLTGGSGANVLTF,TGTGCCAGCAGCTTAACAGGGGGGTCTGGGGCCAACGTCCTGACTTTC
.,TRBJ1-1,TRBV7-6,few,CASSYGRGAEAFF,TGTGCCAGCAGCTACGGGCGGGGGGCTGAAGCTTTCTTT
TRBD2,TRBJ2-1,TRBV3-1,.,CASSRSSGLPSRNEQFF,TGTGCCAGCAGCCGGTCTAGCGGGCTCCCCAGCCGCAATGAGCAGTTCTTC
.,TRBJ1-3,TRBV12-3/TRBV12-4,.,CASTPPGNTIYF,TGTGCCAGCACCCCGCCCGGAAACACCATATATTTT
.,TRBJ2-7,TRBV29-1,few,CSVALIGTWGEQYF,TGCAGCGTTGCCCTAATCGGGACCTGGGGCGAGCAGTACTTC
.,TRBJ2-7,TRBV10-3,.,CVISESVDEQYF,TGTGTCATCAGTGAGTCGGTCGACGAGCAGTACTTC
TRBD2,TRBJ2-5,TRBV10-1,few,CASSQRETGTQYF,TGCGCCAGCAGTCAGCGGGAGACAGGGACCCAGTACTTC
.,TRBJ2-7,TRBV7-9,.,CASSLRDTTSLEQYF,TGTGCCAGCAGCTTACGGGACACAACCTCCCTCGAGCAGTACTTC
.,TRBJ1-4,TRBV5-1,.,CASSHFNGNEKLFF,TGCGCCAGCAGCCATTTTAACGGTAATGAAAAACTGTTTTTT
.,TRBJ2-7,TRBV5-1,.,CASSFRAESYEQYF,TGCGCCAGCAGCTTTAGGGCAGAAAGCTACGAGCAGTACTTC
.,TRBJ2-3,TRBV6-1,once,CASSERRVSTDTQYF,TGTGCCAGCAGTGAAAGGAGGGTCAGCACAGATACGCAGTATTTT
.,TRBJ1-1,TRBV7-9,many,CASSQAGIVNTEAFF,TGTGCCAGCAGTCAAGCGGGAATAGTGAACACTGAAGCTTTCTTT
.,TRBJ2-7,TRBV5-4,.,CASSFNYKQYF,TGTGCCAGCAGCTTTAACTACAAGCAGTACTTC
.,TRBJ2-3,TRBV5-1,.,CASSITGWGTDTQYF,TGCGCCAGCAGCATTACAGGCTGGGGCACAGATACGCAGTATTTT
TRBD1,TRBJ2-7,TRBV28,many,CASRLQRTGGEQYF,TGTGCCAGCAGACTTCAACGGACAGGGGGCGAGCAGTACTTC
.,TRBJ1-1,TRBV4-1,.,CASSPTMRGNTEAFF,TGCGCCAGCAGCCCGACCATGAGGGGGAACACTGAAGCTTTCTTT
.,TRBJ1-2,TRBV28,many,CASSFPRGIGYGYTF,TGTGCCAGCAGTTTTCCGAGGGGTATCGGATATGGCTACACCTTC
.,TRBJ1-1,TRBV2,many,CASTETRAEAFF,TGTGCCAGCACAGAGACCAGGGCTGAAGCTTTCTTT
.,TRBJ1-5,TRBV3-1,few,CASSQRGGGYSNQPQHF,TGTGCCAGCAGCCAAAGGGGCGGCGGATATAGCAATCAGCCCCAGCATTTT
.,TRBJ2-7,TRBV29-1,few,CSVAGPVYEQYF,TGCAGCGTTGCGGGACCAGTCTACGAGCAGTACTTC
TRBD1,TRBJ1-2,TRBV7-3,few,CASSLGGQGRNGYTF,TGTGCCAGCAGCTTAGGCGGACAGGGGAGGAATGGCTACACCTTC
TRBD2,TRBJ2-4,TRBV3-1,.,CASSQESAGGIQYF,TGTGCCAGCAGCCAAGAAAGTGCGGGGGGCATTCAGTACTTC
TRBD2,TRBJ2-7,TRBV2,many,CASSPTSGDSYEQYF,TGTGCCAGCAGTCCGACTAGCGGGGACTCCTACGAGCAGTACTTC
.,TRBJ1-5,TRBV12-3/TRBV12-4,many,CASSLGGGVWSNQPQHF,TGTGCCAGCAGCCTCGGGGGAGGGGTATGGAGCAATCAGCCCCAGCATTTT
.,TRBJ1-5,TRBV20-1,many,CSARLQSNQPQHF,TGCAGTGCTAGGCTACAGAGCAATCAGCCCCAGCATTTT
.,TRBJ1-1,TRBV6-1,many,CASSSGPRRRTEAFF,TGTGCCAGCAGCAGCGGGCCCCGCCGTCGCACTGAAGCTTTCTTT
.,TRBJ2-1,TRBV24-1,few,CATSGEGWLGTYYNEQFF,TGTGCCACCAGTGGCGAAGGGTGGCTAGGGACATACTACAATGAGCAGTTCTTC
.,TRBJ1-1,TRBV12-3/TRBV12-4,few,CASSSLKNTEAFF,TGTGCCAGCAGTTCTCTCAAGAACACTGAAGCTTTCTTT
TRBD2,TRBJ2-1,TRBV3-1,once,CASSQGLAGYNGQFF,TGTGCCAGCAGCCAAGGACTAGCGGGGTACAATGGGCAGTTCTTC
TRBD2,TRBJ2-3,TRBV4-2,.,CASSQVASGSGDTQYF,TGTGCCAGCAGCCAAGTTGCTAGCGGGAGCGGTGATACGCAGTATTTT
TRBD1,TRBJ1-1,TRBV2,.,CASRQGGGMNTEAFF,TGTGCCAGCAGACAGGGGGGCGGCATGAACACTGAAGCTTTCTTT
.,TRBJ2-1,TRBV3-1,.,CASSQDPASSMHEQFF,TGTGCCAGCAGCCAAGATCCGGCTAGTTCAATGCATGAGCAGTTCTTC
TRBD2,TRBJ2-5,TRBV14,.,CASSPLTGTTQETQYF,TGTGCCAGCAGCCCCCTAACGGGGACTACCCAAGAGACCCAGTACTTC
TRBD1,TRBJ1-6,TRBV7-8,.,CASSQKTGINSPLHF,TGTGCCAGCAGCCAAAAGACAGGGATTAATTCACCCCTCCACTTT
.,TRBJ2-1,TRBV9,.,CASSVGTQTYNEQFF,TGTGCCAGCAGCGTAGGAACTCAGACTTACAATGAGCAGTTCTTC
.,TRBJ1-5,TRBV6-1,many,CASSRSYNQPQHF,TGTGCCAGCAGTAGGAGTTACAATCAGCCCCAGCATTTT
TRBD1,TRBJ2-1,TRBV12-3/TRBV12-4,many,CASSSFRDRAGNEQFF,TGTGCCAGCAGTTCGTTCCGGGACAGGGCTGGCAATGAGCAGTTCTTC
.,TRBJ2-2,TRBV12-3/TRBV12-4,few,CASRGAGNTGELFF,TGTGCCAGCCGCGGGGCGGGGAACACCGGGGAGCTGTTTTTT
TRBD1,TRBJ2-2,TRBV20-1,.,CSASAGTGYTGELFF,TGCAGTGCTTCTGCCGGGACAGGGTACACCGGGGAGCTGTTTTTT
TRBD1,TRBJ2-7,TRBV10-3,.,CAMGDSPYEQYF,TGTGCCATGGGGGACAGCCCCTACGAGCAGTACTTC
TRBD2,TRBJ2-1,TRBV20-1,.,CSAALAGVGHNEQFF,TGCAGTGCGGCTCTGGCGGGAGTGGGACACAATGAGCAGTTCTTC
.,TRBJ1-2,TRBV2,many,CASSEARTRGYTF,TGTGCCAGCAGTGAAGCAAGGACGAGGGGCTACACCTTC
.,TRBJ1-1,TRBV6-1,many,CASGPQGGTEAFF,TGTGCCAGCGGACCTCAGGGAGGGACTGAAGCTTTCTTT
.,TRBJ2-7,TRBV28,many,CASSLPHEEQYF,TGTGCCAGCAGTTTGCCTCACGAGGAGCAGTACTTC
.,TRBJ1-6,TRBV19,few,CASSRTANNSPLHF,TGTGCCAGTAGTAGGACAGCAAATAATTCACCCCTCCACTTT
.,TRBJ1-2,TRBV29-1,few,CSVVGGWDYGYTF,TGCAGCGTCGTGGGGGGATGGGACTATGGCTACACCTTC
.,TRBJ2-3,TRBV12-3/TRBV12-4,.,CASSQDSTWDTQYF,TGTGCCAGCAGCCAGGACTCCACCTGGGATACGCAGTATTTT
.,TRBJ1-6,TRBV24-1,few,CATSAGNSPLHF,TGTGCCACCAGTGCGGGGAATTCACCCCTCCACTTT